The 15 T cell receptor beta chains below all came from one sample that was sequenced in a study of blood T cells in healthy people across ages. Together with a sample-barcoded 5' primer, a J-beta primer mix was included in a second PCR lasting roughly 6 to 12 cycles. Using its own MiXCR run on the 5' RACE reads, TCRdb lists one record per CDR3 protein. The data contain under 1 million distinct CDR3 sequences, approximately 44% of them singletons. The source material was blood. The receptors come from a man aged 55 to 70 in good health.

The chain couples TRBV28 to TRBJ1-6; D gene unclear. V dropped 1 base and J dropped 9 bases, with 10 bases sitting between them. CDR1 and CDR2 from the germline V gene are MDHEN and SYDVKM. CDR3 length equals 14 residues. The CDR3 nucleotides read TGTGCCAGCAGTTTATCAGGATTGGTTTCACCCCTCCACTTT. Residues: CASSLSGLVSPLHF.

The chain has TRBV5-1 and TRBJ2-1; no clear D. With 3 bases removed from V and 0 bases from J, the gap between germline ends came to 10 bases. The CDR3 spans 15 residues. Per germline, CDR1 SGHRS and CDR2 YFSETQ. The CDR3 DNA is TGCGCCAGCAGCTCCAATCAATACTCCTACAATGAGCAGTTCTTC. Translated: CASSSNQYSYNEQFF.

The V call is TRBV11-3, the J call TRBJ1-2, with D possibly TRBD1 on 6 matching bases. V dropped 5 bases and J dropped 8 bases, with 21 bases sitting between them. This CDR3 region has 15 residues. Germline V gene sequence: CDR1 SGHNT, CDR2 YENEEA. This CDR3 reads CASSRGKQGREGYTF. DNA of the CDR3: TGTGCCAGCAGCCGCGGAAAACAGGGACGGGAGGGCTACACCTTC.

As concerns this clonotype: A read error may produce the germline difference seen at one junction end. The chain carries TRBV12-3 or TRBV12-4 and TRBJ1-2, with D perhaps TRBD1 (5 bases). The CDR3 length is 16 residues. As DNA, the CDR3 is TGTGCCAGCAGTTTGGCGGCGGGGGGACCTAACCATGGCTACACCTTC. It yields the protein CASSLAAGGPNHGYTF.

V is TRBV7-7 and J is TRBJ2-3; weak D call: TRBD1 (5 bases). The CDR3 is made up of 17 amino acids. Germline CDR1 is SSHAT and CDR2 is FNYEAQ (reference sequence). The ends were cut back, 1 base at V and 2 bases at J, with 16 bases in the middle. CDR3 nucleotide sequence: TGTGCCAGCAGCTTAGTTGGACACCATATAGACACAGATACGCAGTATTTT. Translating gives CASSLVGHHIDTDTQYF.

Relative to its sample, this clonotype is medium-sized (0.01 to 0.1%). The chain carries TRBV4-3 and TRBJ1-6; D gene ambiguous. This CDR3 region has 16 residues. With 3 bases removed from V and 2 bases from J, the gap between germline ends came to 11 bases. Germline CDR1 and CDR2: LGHNA and YSLEER. CDR3 nucleotides: TGCGCCAGCAGCCAGGAACGGGTGCCCTATAATTCACCCCTCCACTTT. As protein: CASSQERVPYNSPLHF.

The chain links TRBV28 to TRBJ2-7; 11 bases fit TRBD1. Germline CDR1 is MDHEN and CDR2 is SYDVKM. This CDR3 has 15 amino acids. V shed 6 bases, J shed 0 bases, and the junction held 4 bases outside the gene matches. CDR3 DNA: TGTGCCAGCAGCTACGGACAGGGGGCCTCCTACGAGCAGTACTTC. Residues: CASSYGQGASYEQYF.

This clonotype has just a few counts. V and J are TRBV7-2 and TRBJ2-7; 7 bases match TRBD2. The V segment lost 6 bases and the J segment 3 bases; nucleotides outside the gene matches: 8. The CDR3 loop spans 14 amino acids. Germline values: CDR1 SGHTA, CDR2 FQGNSA. CDR3 region: CASRSGTTFYEQYF. As DNA, the CDR3 is TGTGCCAGCAGATCCGGGACTACATTCTACGAGCAGTACTTC.

This clonotype showed up just a few times. This sequence joins TRBV10-1 and TRBJ2-7; D is ambiguous. V shed 2 bases and J shed 3 bases, with 11 bases lying between them. CDR3 length: 14 residues. The germline CDR1 and CDR2 sequences are WNHNN and SYGVQD (reference sequence). CDR3 sequence reads: CASSEEARSYEQYF. CDR3 bases: TGCGCCAGCAGTGAGGAGGCCCGGAGCTACGAGCAGTACTTC.

This clonotype turned up a few times. The rearrangement links TRBV5-1 to TRBJ1-4; no clear D gene. The CDR3 extends over 15 amino acids. V gave up 1 base and J gave up 0 bases, with 7 bases separating them. The germline gives CDR1 SGHRS, CDR2 YFSETQ. The CDR3 region has the DNA TGCGCCAGCAGCTTGACCAGTGCAACTAATGAAAAACTGTTTTTT. It is translated as CASSLTSATNEKLFF.

The genes are TRBV6-2 or TRBV6-3 and TRBJ2-5, with D possibly matching TRBD2 (5 bases). This CDR3 spans 14 amino acids. Germline V gene sequence: CDR1 MNHEY, CDR2 SVGEGT. V lost 8 bases to trimming and J lost 1 base, with 14 bases between them. The CDR3 nucleotides read TGTGCCAGCGGACTGAGCGGAGCCCAAGAGACCCAGTACTTC. Its translation: CASGLSGAQETQYF.

V gene TRBV3-1 combines with J gene TRBJ2-7; D possibly corresponds to TRBD1 (5 bases). V was trimmed by 8 bases and J by 3 bases, leaving 11 bases between them. This CDR3 contains 12 residues. Germline values: CDR1 LGHDT, CDR2 YNNKEL (reference sequence). In DNA form, the CDR3 reads TGTGCCAGCCAGGGTAGGGACTACGAGCAGTACTTC. Translated: CASQGRDYEQYF.

The chain links TRBV6-5 to TRBJ2-7; maybe TRBD1 (5 bases). The last part of the DNA fits TRBJ2-5 better; the J call may be wrong. This CDR3 contains 14 residues. Germline V gene sequence: CDR1 MNHEY, CDR2 SVGAGI. This CDR3 reads CASSYDSSVQTQYF. The DNA for the CDR3 is TGTGCCAGCAGTTACGACAGTTCTGTCCAGACCCAGTACTTC.

The genes are TRBV9 and TRBJ1-5; D is ambiguous. Trimming took off 0 bases at V and 7 bases at J, with 8 bases between the two ends. The germline gives CDR1 SGDLS, CDR2 YYNGEE. The CDR3 length is 13 residues. The CDR3 here is CASSVEMGQPQHF. The CDR3 nucleotides read TGTGCCAGCAGCGTAGAAATGGGACAGCCCCAGCATTTT.

J is TRBJ2-4 and V is TRBV6-5; 7 bases match TRBD1. Trimming took 2 bases from V and 6 from J; bases not matched to a gene: 7. There are 15 residues in the CDR3. Germline V gene sequence: CDR1 MNHEY, CDR2 SVGAGI. The CDR3 region is CASSYADRVGNIQYF. The DNA for the CDR3 is TGTGCCAGCAGTTACGCCGACAGGGTTGGAAACATTCAGTACTTC.